Listed here are 28 T cell receptor beta chains from one sample, sequenced in a study of T cell responses to AZD1222 COVID-19 vaccine. This table comes from immunoSEQ multiplex PCR, and its TCRdb copy is limited to in-frame clones, with some not included. Of approximately 160,000 clones listed, roughly 88% were seen once; the top ten hold around 2.3%. Material: peripheral blood, obtained on day 0 of AZD1222 vaccination. The source is an adult in good health.

This sequence joins TRBV28 and TRBJ1-5, with D unclear. Germline assignment: CDR1 MDHEN and CDR2 SYDVKM. The CDR3 covers 15 residues. Trimming cost V 3 bases and J 3 bases, with 12 bases left between them. The CDR3 spells CASSFHDTFNQPQHF. The DNA of the CDR3 is TGTGCCAGCAGTTTCCATGACACGTTCAATCAGCCCCAGCATTTT.

J is TRBJ1-5 and V is TRBV19; 7 bases line up with TRBD1. Germline trimming cut 4 bases from V and 5 bases from J; bases unmatched to any gene: 8. Per the germline V gene, CDR1 is LNHDA and CDR2 is SQIVND (reference sequence). The CDR3 consists of 15 residues. CDR3 residues: CASSRETGSHQPQHF. The DNA for the CDR3 is TGTGCCAGTAGTAGAGAGACAGGGAGCCATCAGCCCCAGCATTTT.

The V and J genes are TRBV6-2 or TRBV6-3 and TRBJ2-1; 13 positions agree with TRBD2. The V gene end was trimmed by 2 bases and the J gene end by 8 bases; junction bases not matched to a gene: 12. CDR1 and CDR2 (germline): MNHEY, SVGEGT. The CDR3 contains 18 residues. The CDR3 DNA sequence: TGTGCCAGCAGTTACACGGAAATGCGGACTAGCGGGAGATATGAGCAGTTCTTC. Amino acids: CASSYTEMRTSGRYEQFF.

V gene TRBV7-9 combines with J gene TRBJ2-7; D tentatively fits TRBD1 or TRBD2 (7 bases each). CDR1 is SEHNR, CDR2 FQNEAQ, per germline (reference sequence). Trimming shortened V by 5 bases and J by 3 bases, and 14 bases separated the two germline ends. This CDR3 spans 14 amino acids. CDR3 DNA: TGTGCCAGCAGCCGAGCGGGACAGATCTACGAGCAGTACTTC. Encoded protein: CASSRAGQIYEQYF.

The CDR3 DNA is TGCGCCAGCAGATCTGCTGGGAACACCGGGGAGCTGTTTTTT. Its translation: CASRSAGNTGELFF. The rearrangement joins TRBV4-1 to TRBJ2-2; D not certain. This CDR3 comprises 14 residues. From germline, CDR1 is MGHRA and CDR2 YSYEKL. V gave up 6 bases and J gave up 1 base, with 9 bases separating them.

The chain couples TRBV7-2 to TRBJ1-3, with D maybe TRBD1 (6 bases). In germline, CDR1 is SGHTA, CDR2 FQGNSA. With 3 bases removed from V and 0 bases from J, the gap between germline ends came to 9 bases. CDR3 length: 15 residues. The CDR3 here is CASSFGQTSGNTIYF. The CDR3 DNA reads as TGTGCCAGCAGCTTTGGACAGACCTCTGGAAACACCATATATTTT.

The chain combines TRBV4-2 with TRBJ1-1; no clear D gene. There are 16 residues in the CDR3. The V and J ends lost 4 bases and 5 bases respectively, with 20 bases between them. The germline CDR1 and CDR2 sequences are LGHNA and YNFKEQ. The CDR3 sequence: CASSPLSWSYGTEAFF. In nucleotides, the CDR3 is TGTGCCAGCAGCCCCCTTTCTTGGTCCTACGGGACTGAAGCTTTCTTT.

This clone has a single count. The chain couples TRBV5-6 to TRBJ1-2, with a possible D match to TRBD1 (6 bases). The CDR3 spans 16 residues. Trimming stripped 4 bases from V and 5 bases from J, with 21 bases between. CDR1 and CDR2 (germline): SGHDT, YYEEEE. The CDR3 bases are TGTGCCAGCAGCCCTCTTAACAGGGACCCAGGGTATGGCTACACCTTC. Protein sequence: CASSPLNRDPGYGYTF.

CDR3 region: CASSESGLFSEAFF. In DNA form, the CDR3 reads TGTGCCAGCAGTGAATCTGGGCTATTCTCCGAAGCTTTCTTT. This sequence joins TRBV25-1 and TRBJ1-1; D unresolved. Germline CDR1 MGHDK, CDR2 SYGVNS. CDR3 size: 14 residues. The V end was cut by 1 base, the J end by 8 bases, with 14 bases between.

This chain links TRBV5-1 with TRBJ2-7; 8 bases are a match to TRBD2. The CDR3 is made up of 14 amino acids. Looked up from germline, CDR1 is SGHRS and CDR2 is YFSETQ. V trimming: 5 bases; J trimming: 4 bases; junction bases outside the gene matches: 8. CDR3 nucleotides: TGCGCCAGCAGTCCGGCGGGAGGCCTTTACGAGCAGTACTTC. This codes for CASSPAGGLYEQYF.

This rearrangement joins TRBV6-5 to TRBJ1-4; 7 bases are a match to TRBD1. With 5 bases clipped from V and 3 bases from J, the junction kept 6 bases outside the gene matches. CDR1 MNHEY and CDR2 SVGAGI come from the germline V gene. This CDR3 is built from 15 residues. Here the CDR3 DNA reads TGTGCCAGCAGTAAGACAGGGCGGCCTAATGAAAAACTGTTTTTT. Translation: CASSKTGRPNEKLFF.

The rearrangement joins TRBV28 to TRBJ2-2; D is ambiguous. The ends were cut back, 2 bases at V and 1 base at J, with 2 bases in the middle. The CDR3 runs to 13 residues. Germline assignment: CDR1 MDHEN and CDR2 SYDVKM. This CDR3 reads CASSLLNTGELFF. The CDR3 DNA follows: TGTGCCAGCAGTTTACTGAACACCGGGGAGCTGTTTTTT.

The chain uses TRBV5-6 and TRBJ1-1; no clear D gene. The germline V gene encodes CDR1 SGHDT and CDR2 YYEEEE. CDR3 length: 14 amino acids. The ends were cut back, 6 bases at V and 0 bases at J, with 12 bases in the middle. The CDR3 region is CASNPGSMNTEAFF. DNA for the CDR3: TGTGCCAGCAACCCCGGATCCATGAACACTGAAGCTTTCTTT.

V and J are TRBV5-1 and TRBJ2-3; D gene uncertain. Trimming left V 0 bases short and J 4 bases short, with 12 bases between. This CDR3 has 15 amino acids. Germline CDR1 and CDR2: SGHRS and YFSETQ. The CDR3: CASSLDSHAADTQYF. The CDR3 bases are TGCGCCAGCAGCTTGGACTCCCACGCGGCAGATACGCAGTATTTT.

This chain links TRBV7-2 with TRBJ2-7; D unresolved. Germline values: CDR1 SGHTA, CDR2 FQGNSA. Trimming pared 1 base from V and 4 bases from J, leaving 8 bases between. The CDR3 is 13 residues long. CDR3 protein: CASSLVSRYEQYF. The CDR3 DNA reads TGTGCCAGCAGCTTAGTTAGCCGTTACGAGCAGTACTTC.

The chain is built from TRBV11-3 and TRBJ2-7; D is ambiguous. V was cut by 0 bases and J by 4 bases, with 4 bases left in between. Germline CDR1 reads SGHNT; CDR2 reads YENEEA. The CDR3 runs to 12 residues. In DNA, the CDR3 is TGTGCCAGCAGCTTAGAGGGGTACGAGCAGTACTTC. It yields the protein CASSLEGYEQYF.

The CDR3 DNA is TGTGCCAGCAGCTTTGCGGGCCGCCTTGGGGAGCTGTTTTTT. Protein product: CASSFAGRLGELFF. The chain couples TRBV5-6 to TRBJ2-2, with D perhaps TRBD2 (5 bases). CDR1 is SGHDT, CDR2 YYEEEE, per germline. The CDR3 has 14 amino acids. The V end was cut by 2 bases, the J end by 8 bases, with 13 bases between.

The rearrangement links TRBV4-3 to TRBJ2-1, with 10 bases fitting TRBD2. The CDR3 runs to 16 residues. After removal of 0 bases from V and 6 bases from J, the junction contained 5 bases not matched to a gene. Per germline, CDR1 LGHNA and CDR2 YSLEER. The CDR3 nucleotides read TGCGCCAGCAGCCAAGAGCTAGCGGGAGTAGTCAATGAGCAGTTCTTC. Translation gives CASSQELAGVVNEQFF.

As for this clone: Germline is not matched at one junction end, which may reflect a read error. The chain couples TRBV13 to TRBJ1-5; D remains unclear. The CDR3 covers 14 residues. Germline-derived CDR1 and CDR2 are PRHDT and FYEKMQ (reference sequence). The CDR3 region is CASSLAGSDQPQHF. CDR3 DNA sequence: TGTGCCAGCAGCTTAGCCGGTAGCGATCAGCCCCAGCATTTT.

CDR3 protein: CASSQGGVAAHYGYTF. In DNA, the CDR3 is TGCGCCAGCAGCCAAGGGGGGGTGGCAGCCCACTATGGCTACACCTTC. The chain joins TRBV4-3 to TRBJ1-2; possible D gene TRBD1, 5 bases. The germline gives CDR1 LGHNA, CDR2 YSLEER. V was cut by 1 base and J by 3 bases, with 15 bases left in between. This CDR3 has 16 residues.

CDR3 residues: CASSFETEAFF. CDR3 nucleotides: TGTGCCAGCAGTTTTGAAACTGAAGCTTTCTTT. The genes are TRBV4-2 and TRBJ1-1; D gene uncertain. Trimming removed 6 bases from V and 5 bases from J, with 7 bases in between. CDR3 length equals 11 residues. CDR1 LGHNA and CDR2 YNFKEQ come from the germline V gene.

This clone appeared a single time. The chain uses TRBV10-3 and TRBJ1-5; possible D gene TRBD1, 6 bases. This CDR3 has 13 amino acids. The V and J ends lost 6 bases and 4 bases respectively, with 10 bases between them. Germline V lookup: CDR1 ENHRY, CDR2 SYGVKD. DNA of the CDR3: TGTGCCATCAGGGGGGACAATAATCAGCCCCAGCATTTT. Protein product: CAIRGDNNQPQHF.

The genes are TRBV11-3 and TRBJ2-1; TRBD2 aligns across 11 bases. J was trimmed by 0 bases and V by 3 bases; bases with no gene match: 4. Germline V gene lookup returns CDR1 SGHNT and CDR2 YENEEA. CDR3 size: 17 residues. Here the CDR3 DNA reads TGTGCCAGCAGCTTCACGACTAGCGGGGCCTCCTACAATGAGCAGTTCTTC. Its translation is CASSFTTSGASYNEQFF.

CDR3: CASSRAVSTDTQYF. CDR3 nucleotide sequence: TGTGCCAGCAGCCGAGCGGTGAGCACAGATACGCAGTATTTT. The rearrangement joins TRBV6-2 or TRBV6-3 to TRBJ2-3, with D maybe TRBD2 (5 bases). The CDR3 loop spans 14 amino acids. V lost 6 bases and J 0 bases, leaving 10 bases between the germline ends. Germline assignment: CDR1 MNHEY and CDR2 SVGEGT.

CDR3 in amino acids: CASSPTGPRAFF. DNA of the CDR3: TGCGCCAGCAGCCCGACAGGGCCTAGAGCTTTCTTT. V is TRBV5-1 and J is TRBJ1-1; 7 bases are shared with TRBD1. The V segment lost 4 bases and the J segment 10 bases; nucleotides outside the gene matches: 7. This CDR3 has 12 amino acids. Germline V gives CDR1 SGHRS, CDR2 YFSETQ.

This clone was counted a single time. The chain is built from TRBV7-9 and TRBJ1-1; D remains unclear. The V end lost 3 bases, the J end lost 4 bases, and 6 bases lay between the germline ends. From germline, CDR1 is SEHNR and CDR2 FQNEAQ (reference sequence). The CDR3 is 12 residues long. CDR3 sequence reads: CASSLVSTEAFF. In DNA, the CDR3 is TGTGCCAGCAGCTTGGTGAGCACTGAAGCTTTCTTT.

This clone was detected only a few times. This chain uses TRBV2 with TRBJ1-1; D possibly corresponds to TRBD1 (5 bases). Trimming pared 10 bases from V and 10 bases from J, leaving 22 bases between. Germline assignment: CDR1 SNHLY and CDR2 FYNNEI. The CDR3 has 13 residues. CDR3 residues: CATLGGWGESAFF. CDR3 in DNA: TGTGCCACCCTCGGAGGATGGGGGGAATCAGCTTTCTTT.

V and J are TRBV7-2 and TRBJ2-1; a possible D gene is TRBD2 (6 bases). Looked up from germline, CDR1 is SGHTA and CDR2 is FQGNSA. Between the trimmed V and J ends, which lost 0 bases and 10 bases, there was a span of 16 bases. The CDR3 spans 15 residues. The CDR3 protein is CASSLAPGGTAEQFF. The CDR3 region has the DNA TGTGCCAGCAGCTTAGCGCCCGGGGGAACGGCGGAGCAGTTCTTC.